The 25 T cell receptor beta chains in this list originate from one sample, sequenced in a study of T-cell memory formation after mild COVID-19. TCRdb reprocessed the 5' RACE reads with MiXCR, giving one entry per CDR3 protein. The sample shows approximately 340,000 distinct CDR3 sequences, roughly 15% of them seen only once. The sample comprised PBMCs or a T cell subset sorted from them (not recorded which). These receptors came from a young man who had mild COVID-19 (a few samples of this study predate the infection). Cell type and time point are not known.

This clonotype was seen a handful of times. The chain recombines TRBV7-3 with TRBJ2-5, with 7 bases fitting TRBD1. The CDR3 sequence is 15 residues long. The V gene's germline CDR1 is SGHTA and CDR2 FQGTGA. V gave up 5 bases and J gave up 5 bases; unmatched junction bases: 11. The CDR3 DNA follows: TGTGCCAGCAGCCAAGGATTAGGGGGCGTGGAGACCCAGTACTTC. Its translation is CASSQGLGGVETQYF.

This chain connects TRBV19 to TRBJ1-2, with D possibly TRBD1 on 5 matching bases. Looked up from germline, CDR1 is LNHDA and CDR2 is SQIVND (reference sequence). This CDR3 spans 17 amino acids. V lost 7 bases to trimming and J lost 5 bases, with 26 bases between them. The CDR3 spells CASMEEEGTGSEYGYTF. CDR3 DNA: TGTGCCAGTATGGAGGAGGAGGGGACCGGTTCCGAGTATGGCTACACCTTC. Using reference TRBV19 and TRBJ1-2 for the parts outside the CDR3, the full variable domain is DGGITQSPKYLFRKEGQNVTLSCEQNLNHDAMYWYRQDPGQGLRLIYYSQIVNDFQKGDIAEGYSVSREKKESFPLTVTSAQKNPTAFYLCASMEEEGTGSEYGYTFGSGTRLTVV.

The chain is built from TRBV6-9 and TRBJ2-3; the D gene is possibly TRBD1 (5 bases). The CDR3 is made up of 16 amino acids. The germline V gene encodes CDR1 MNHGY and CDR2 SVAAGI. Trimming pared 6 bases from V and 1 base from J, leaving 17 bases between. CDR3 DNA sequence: TGTGCCAGCAGCCCCTACAGGAGACCCTGCACAGATACGCAGTATTTT. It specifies CASSPYRRPCTDTQYF.

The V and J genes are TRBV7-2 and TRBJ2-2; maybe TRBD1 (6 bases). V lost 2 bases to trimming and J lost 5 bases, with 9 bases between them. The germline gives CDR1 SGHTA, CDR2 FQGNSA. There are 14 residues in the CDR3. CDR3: CASSLSQGTGELFF. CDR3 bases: TGTGCCAGCAGCTTATCACAGGGTACCGGGGAGCTGTTTTTT.

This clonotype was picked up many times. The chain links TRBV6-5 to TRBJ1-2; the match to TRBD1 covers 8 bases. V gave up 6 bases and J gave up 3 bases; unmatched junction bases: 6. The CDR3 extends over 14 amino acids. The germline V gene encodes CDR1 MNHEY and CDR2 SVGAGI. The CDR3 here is CASSRTGSHYGYTF. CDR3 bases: TGTGCCAGCAGCCGGACAGGGTCTCACTATGGCTACACCTTC.

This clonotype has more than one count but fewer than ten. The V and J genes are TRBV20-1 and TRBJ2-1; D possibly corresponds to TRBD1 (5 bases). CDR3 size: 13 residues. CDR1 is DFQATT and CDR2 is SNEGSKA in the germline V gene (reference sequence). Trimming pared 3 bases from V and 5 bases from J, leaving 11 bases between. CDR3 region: CSASSGYDNEQFF. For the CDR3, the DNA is TGCAGTGCTAGCTCAGGGTACGACAATGAGCAGTTCTTC.

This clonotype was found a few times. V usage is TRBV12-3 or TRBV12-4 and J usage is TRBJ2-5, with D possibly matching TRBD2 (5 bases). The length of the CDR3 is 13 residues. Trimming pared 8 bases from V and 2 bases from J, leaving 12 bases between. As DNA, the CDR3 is TGTGCCAGCTCTCGGAGCGGTCAAGAGACCCAGTACTTC. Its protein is CASSRSGQETQYF.

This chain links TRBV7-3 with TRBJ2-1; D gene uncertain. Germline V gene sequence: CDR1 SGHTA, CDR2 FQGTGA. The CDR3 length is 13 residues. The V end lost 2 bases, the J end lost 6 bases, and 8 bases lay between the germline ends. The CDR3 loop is CASSLGKANEQFF. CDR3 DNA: TGTGCCAGCAGCTTAGGTAAGGCCAATGAGCAGTTCTTC.

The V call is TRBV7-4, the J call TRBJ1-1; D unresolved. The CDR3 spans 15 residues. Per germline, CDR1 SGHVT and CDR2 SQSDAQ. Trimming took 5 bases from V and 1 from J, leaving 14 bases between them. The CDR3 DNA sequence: TGTGCCAGCAGCCTCACTTGGGCCTGGAACACTGAAGCTTTCTTT. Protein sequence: CASSLTWAWNTEAFF.

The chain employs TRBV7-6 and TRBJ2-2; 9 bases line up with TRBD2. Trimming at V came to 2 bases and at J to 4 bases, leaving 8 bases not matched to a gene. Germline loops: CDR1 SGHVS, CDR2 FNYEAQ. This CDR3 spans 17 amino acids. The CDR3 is CASSLSLAGGITGELFF. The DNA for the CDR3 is TGTGCCAGCAGCTTAAGTCTCGCGGGGGGGATCACCGGGGAGCTGTTTTTT.

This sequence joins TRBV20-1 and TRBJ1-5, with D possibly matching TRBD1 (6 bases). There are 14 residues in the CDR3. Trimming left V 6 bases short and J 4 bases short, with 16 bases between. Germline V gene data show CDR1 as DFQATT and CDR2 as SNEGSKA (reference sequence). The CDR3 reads CSAIGGSGNQPQHF. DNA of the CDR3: TGCAGTGCGATAGGGGGAAGTGGTAATCAGCCCCAGCATTTT.

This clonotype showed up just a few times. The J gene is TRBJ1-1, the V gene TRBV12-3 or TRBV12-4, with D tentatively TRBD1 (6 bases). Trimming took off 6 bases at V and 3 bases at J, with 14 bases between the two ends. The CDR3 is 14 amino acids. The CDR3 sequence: CASRKRGGDTEAFF. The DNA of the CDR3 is TGTGCCAGCAGGAAGAGGGGGGGGGACACTGAAGCTTTCTTT.

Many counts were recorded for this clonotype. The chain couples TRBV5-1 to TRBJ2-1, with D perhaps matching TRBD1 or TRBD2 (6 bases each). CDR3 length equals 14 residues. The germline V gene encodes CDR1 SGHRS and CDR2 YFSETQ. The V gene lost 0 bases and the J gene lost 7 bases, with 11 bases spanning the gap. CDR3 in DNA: TGCGCCAGCAGCTTGGTGGGGGGCCAGAATGAGCAGTTCTTC. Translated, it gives CASSLVGGQNEQFF. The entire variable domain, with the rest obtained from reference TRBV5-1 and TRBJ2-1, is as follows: KAGVTQTPRYLIKTRGQQVTLSCSPISGHRSVSWYQQTPGQGLQFLFEYFSETQRNKGNFPGRFSGRQFSNSRSEMNVSTLELGDSALYLCASSLVGGQNEQFFGPGTRLTVL.

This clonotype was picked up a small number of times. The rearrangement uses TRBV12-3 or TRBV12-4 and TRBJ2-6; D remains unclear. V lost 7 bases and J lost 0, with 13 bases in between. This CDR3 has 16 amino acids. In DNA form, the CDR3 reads TGTGCCAGCACCTTAGACGGATACTCTGGGGCCAACGTCCTGACTTTC. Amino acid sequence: CASTLDGYSGANVLTF.

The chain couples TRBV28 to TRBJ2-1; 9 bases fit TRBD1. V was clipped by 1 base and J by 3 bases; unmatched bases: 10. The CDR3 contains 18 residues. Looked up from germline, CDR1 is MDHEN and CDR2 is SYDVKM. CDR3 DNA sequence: TGTGCCAGCAGTTTATACGGTGCGGGACAGGGTGGCTACAATGAGCAGTTCTTC. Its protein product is CASSLYGAGQGGYNEQFF.

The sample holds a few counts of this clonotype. Written as DNA, the CDR3 is TGTGCCAGCAGCGCCGGCAGGGGAGAGACCCAGTACTTC. Translated: CASSAGRGETQYF. The rearrangement links TRBV9 to TRBJ2-5; possible D gene TRBD1, 6 bases. The CDR3 sequence is 13 residues long. Trimming removed 3 bases from V and 4 bases from J, with 10 bases in between. Germline V gives CDR1 SGDLS, CDR2 YYNGEE.

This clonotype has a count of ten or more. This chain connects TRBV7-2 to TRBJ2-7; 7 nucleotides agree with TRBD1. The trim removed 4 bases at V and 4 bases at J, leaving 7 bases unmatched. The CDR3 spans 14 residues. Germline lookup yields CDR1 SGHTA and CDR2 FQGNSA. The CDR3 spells CASSSGGPSYEQYF. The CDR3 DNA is TGTGCCAGCAGCTCAGGGGGTCCCTCTTACGAGCAGTACTTC.

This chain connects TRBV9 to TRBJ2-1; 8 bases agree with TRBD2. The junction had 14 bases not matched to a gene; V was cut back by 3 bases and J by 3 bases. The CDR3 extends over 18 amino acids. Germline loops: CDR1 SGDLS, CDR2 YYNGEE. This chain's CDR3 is CASSADPRASGSYNEQFF. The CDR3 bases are TGTGCCAGCAGCGCAGACCCCCGGGCCAGCGGGAGCTACAATGAGCAGTTCTTC.

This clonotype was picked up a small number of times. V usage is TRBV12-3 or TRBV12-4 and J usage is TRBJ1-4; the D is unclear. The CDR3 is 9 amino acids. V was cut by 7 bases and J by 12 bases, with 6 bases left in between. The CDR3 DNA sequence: TGTGCCAGCAATGGGGAACTGTTTTTT. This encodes CASNGELFF.

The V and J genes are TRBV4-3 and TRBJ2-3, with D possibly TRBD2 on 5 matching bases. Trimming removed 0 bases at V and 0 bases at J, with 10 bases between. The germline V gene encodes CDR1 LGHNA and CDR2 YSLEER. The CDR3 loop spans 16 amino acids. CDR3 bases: TGCGCCAGCAGCCAAGATCCCCTAGCTAGCACAGATACGCAGTATTTT. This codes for CASSQDPLASTDTQYF.

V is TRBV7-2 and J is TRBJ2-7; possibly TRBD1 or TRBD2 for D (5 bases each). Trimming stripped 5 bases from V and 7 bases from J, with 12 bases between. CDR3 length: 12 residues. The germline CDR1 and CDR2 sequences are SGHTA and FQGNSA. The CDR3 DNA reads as TGTGCCAGCAGCCGGGGCACGGGGGAGCAGTACGTC. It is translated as CASSRGTGEQYV.

The CDR3 sequence: CASSDPDRGYEQYF. CDR3 nucleotide sequence: TGCGCCAGCAGTGACCCGGACAGGGGCTACGAGCAGTACTTC. The rearrangement links TRBV10-2 to TRBJ2-7; 9 nucleotides line up with TRBD1. V was pared by 3 bases and J by 3 bases, with 3 bases of the junction left unmatched. CDR3 length: 14 residues. The germline V gene has CDR1 WSHSY and CDR2 SAAADI.

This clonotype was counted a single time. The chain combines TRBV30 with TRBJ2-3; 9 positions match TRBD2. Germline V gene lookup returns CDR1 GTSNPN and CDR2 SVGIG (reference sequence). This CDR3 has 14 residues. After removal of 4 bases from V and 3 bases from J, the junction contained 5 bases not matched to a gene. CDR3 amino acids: CAWKVAGATDTQYF. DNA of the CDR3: TGTGCCTGGAAGGTAGCGGGGGCAACAGATACGCAGTATTTT.

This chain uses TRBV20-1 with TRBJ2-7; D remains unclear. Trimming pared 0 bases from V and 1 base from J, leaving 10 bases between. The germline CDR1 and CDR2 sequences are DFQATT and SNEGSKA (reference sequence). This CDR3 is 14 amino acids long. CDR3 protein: CSARDLGYSYEQYV. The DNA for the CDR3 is TGCAGTGCTAGAGATCTCGGGTATTCCTACGAGCAGTACGTC.

The CDR3 DNA sequence: TGTGCCAGCAGTTGGGCGGGGGGCCCACAAGAGACCCAGTACTTC. Its protein product is CASSWAGGPQETQYF. The chain carries TRBV27 and TRBJ2-5, with 8 bases aligning to TRBD2. The CDR3 sequence is 15 residues long. CDR1 MNHEY and CDR2 SMNVEV come from the germline V gene (reference sequence). V shed 4 bases, J shed 2 bases, and the junction held 6 bases outside the gene matches.